The rows below give T cell receptor beta chains drawn from one sample of a study of blood T cell repertoires in COVID-19. Profiled with immunoSEQ multiplex PCR; TCRdb holds only in-frame clones, not every one. This sample yields fewer than 140,000 clones, of which 70% to 80% are seen a single time; roughly 0.9% belongs to the top ten. The sample was peripheral blood. Receptors originate from a human donor with acute or convalescent COVID-19. The donor label of this sample is uncertain. CDR3s include the opening cysteine and the closing phenylalanine or tryptophan. The D gene is left open where the match is weak. The size entry is marked missing in some rows and otherwise reads once, few, many or a size class.

J gene: TRBJ2-6
clone size: -
D gene: TRBD2
V gene: TRBV6-1
CDR3 protein: CASSERVAGGSSGANVLTF
CDR3 DNA: TGTGCCAGCAGTGAGAGGGTAGCGGGGGGTAGCTCTGGGGCCAACGTCCTGACTTTC

J gene: TRBJ2-3
clone size: -
D gene: TRBD2
V gene: TRBV11-2
CDR3 protein: CASSASGDTDTQYF
CDR3 DNA: TGTGCCAGCAGCGCTAGCGGGGACACAGATACGCAGTATTTT

J gene: TRBJ1-2
clone size: few
D gene: TRBD1
V gene: TRBV24-1
CDR3 protein: CAIPDRVTFDGYTF
CDR3 DNA: TGTGCCATCCCGGACAGGGTCACTTTCGATGGCTACACCTTC

J gene: TRBJ2-1
clone size: few
D gene: -
V gene: TRBV4-1
CDR3 protein: CASSQENRAWGNEQFF
CDR3 DNA: TGCGCCAGCAGCCAAGAGAACAGGGCGTGGGGCAATGAGCAGTTCTTC

J gene: TRBJ2-2
clone size: -
D gene: -
V gene: TRBV6-5
CDR3 protein: CASSYLSRANTGELFF
CDR3 DNA: TGTGCCAGCAGTTACTTGTCCCGGGCGAACACCGGGGAGCTGTTTTTT

J gene: TRBJ1-3
clone size: -
D gene: -
V gene: TRBV7-9
CDR3 protein: CASSLQGQTGNTIYF
CDR3 DNA: TGTGCCAGCAGCTTACAGGGTCAAACTGGAAACACCATATATTTT

J gene: TRBJ1-3
clone size: -
D gene: -
V gene: TRBV18
CDR3 protein: CASSPPNSGNTIYF
CDR3 DNA: TGTGCCAGCTCACCACCGAACAGCGGAAACACCATATATTTT

J gene: TRBJ1-3
clone size: once
D gene: -
V gene: TRBV25-1
CDR3 protein: CASSGRGGNTIYF
CDR3 DNA: TGTGCCAGCAGTGGGAGGGGAGGAAACACCATATATTTT

J gene: TRBJ1-6
clone size: few
D gene: -
V gene: TRBV3-1/TRBV3-2
CDR3 protein: CASSRRDLPLHF
CDR3 DNA: TGTGCCAGCAGCCGGCGGGACCTACCCCTCCACTTT

J gene: TRBJ2-5
clone size: -
D gene: -
V gene: TRBV14
CDR3 protein: CASSSGVWRTKETQYF
CDR3 DNA: TGTGCCAGCAGCTCCGGGGTGTGGAGGACGAAAGAGACCCAGTACTTC

J gene: TRBJ1-5
clone size: -
D gene: -
V gene: TRBV19
CDR3 protein: CASSRVQNQPQHF
CDR3 DNA: TGTGCCAGTAGCCGGGTCCAAAATCAGCCCCAGCATTTT

J gene: TRBJ1-2
clone size: -
D gene: -
V gene: TRBV6-1
CDR3 protein: CASSEEQGYGYTF
CDR3 DNA: TGTGCCAGCAGTGAAGAGCAGGGCTATGGCTACACCTTC

J gene: TRBJ2-5
clone size: -
D gene: TRBD2
V gene: TRBV24-1
CDR3 protein: CATSEGLAGQETQYF
CDR3 DNA: TGTGCCACCAGTGAGGGACTAGCGGGGCAAGAGACCCAGTACTTC

J gene: TRBJ2-2
clone size: -
D gene: TRBD2
V gene: TRBV6-5
CDR3 protein: CASNRLAGYTGELFF
CDR3 DNA: TGTGCCAGCAACAGACTAGCGGGATACACCGGGGAGCTGTTTTTT

J gene: TRBJ2-1
clone size: -
D gene: TRBD1
V gene: TRBV4-1
CDR3 protein: CASSQTGTGNSEQFF
CDR3 DNA: TGCGCCAGCAGCCAGACCGGGACAGGGAACAGTGAGCAGTTCTTC

J gene: TRBJ1-3
clone size: -
D gene: -
V gene: TRBV5-6
CDR3 protein: CASSFWGPGNTIYF
CDR3 DNA: TGTGCCAGCAGCTTTTGGGGGCCTGGAAACACCATATATTTT

J gene: TRBJ2-1
clone size: -
D gene: -
V gene: TRBV12-5
CDR3 protein: CASLGAYNEQFF
CDR3 DNA: TGTGCTAGCCTCGGAGCCTACAATGAGCAGTTCTTC

J gene: TRBJ1-2
clone size: -
D gene: TRBD1
V gene: TRBV5-1
CDR3 protein: CASSFDRGSYGYTF
CDR3 DNA: TGCGCCAGCAGCTTCGACAGGGGTTCCTATGGCTACACCTTC

J gene: TRBJ1-5
clone size: -
D gene: -
V gene: TRBV4-2
CDR3 protein: CASSQDATGLSGNQPQHF
CDR3 DNA: TGTGCCAGCAGCCAAGACGCGACAGGCCTCTCTGGCAATCAGCCCCAGCATTTT

J gene: TRBJ2-6
clone size: once
D gene: -
V gene: TRBV19
CDR3 protein: CASSPGGSGANVLTF
CDR3 DNA: TGTGCCAGTAGTCCCGGGGGCTCTGGGGCCAACGTCCTGACTTTC

J gene: TRBJ1-4
clone size: few
D gene: -
V gene: TRBV6-5
CDR3 protein: CASRLPGSEKLFF
CDR3 DNA: TGTGCCAGCAGGTTACCTGGGAGTGAAAAACTGTTTTTT

J gene: TRBJ2-1
clone size: -
D gene: TRBD1
V gene: TRBV29-1
CDR3 protein: CSIRQGSYNEQFF
CDR3 DNA: TGCAGCATCCGACAGGGTTCCTACAATGAGCAGTTCTTC

J gene: TRBJ1-1
clone size: -
D gene: TRBD1
V gene: TRBV29-1
CDR3 protein: CSAGTGLEAFF
CDR3 DNA: TGCAGCGCCGGGACAGGGCTTGAAGCTTTCTTT

J gene: TRBJ1-4
clone size: -
D gene: -
V gene: TRBV2
CDR3 protein: CASRVAGKLFF
CDR3 DNA: TGTGCCAGCAGGGTGGCGGGGAAACTGTTTTTT

J gene: TRBJ2-7
clone size: -
D gene: TRBD2
V gene: TRBV5-1
CDR3 protein: CASSLDKGRLAGGRSFYEQYF
CDR3 DNA: TGCGCCAGCAGCTTGGATAAAGGTCGACTAGCGGGGGGGCGCAGCTTCTACGAGCAGTACTTC

J gene: TRBJ2-3
clone size: -
D gene: TRBD2
V gene: TRBV12-5
CDR3 protein: CASGTSGVANTQYF
CDR3 DNA: TGTGCTAGTGGTACTAGCGGGGTCGCGAATACGCAGTATTTT

J gene: TRBJ1-5
clone size: -
D gene: -
V gene: TRBV19
CDR3 protein: CASLAGTYNQPQHF
CDR3 DNA: TGTGCCAGCCTCGCCGGGACATACAATCAGCCCCAGCATTTT

J gene: TRBJ1-2
clone size: -
D gene: -
V gene: TRBV24-1
CDR3 protein: CATSDLDETGTYGYTF
CDR3 DNA: TGTGCCACCAGTGATTTGGACGAGACAGGAACCTATGGCTACACCTTC